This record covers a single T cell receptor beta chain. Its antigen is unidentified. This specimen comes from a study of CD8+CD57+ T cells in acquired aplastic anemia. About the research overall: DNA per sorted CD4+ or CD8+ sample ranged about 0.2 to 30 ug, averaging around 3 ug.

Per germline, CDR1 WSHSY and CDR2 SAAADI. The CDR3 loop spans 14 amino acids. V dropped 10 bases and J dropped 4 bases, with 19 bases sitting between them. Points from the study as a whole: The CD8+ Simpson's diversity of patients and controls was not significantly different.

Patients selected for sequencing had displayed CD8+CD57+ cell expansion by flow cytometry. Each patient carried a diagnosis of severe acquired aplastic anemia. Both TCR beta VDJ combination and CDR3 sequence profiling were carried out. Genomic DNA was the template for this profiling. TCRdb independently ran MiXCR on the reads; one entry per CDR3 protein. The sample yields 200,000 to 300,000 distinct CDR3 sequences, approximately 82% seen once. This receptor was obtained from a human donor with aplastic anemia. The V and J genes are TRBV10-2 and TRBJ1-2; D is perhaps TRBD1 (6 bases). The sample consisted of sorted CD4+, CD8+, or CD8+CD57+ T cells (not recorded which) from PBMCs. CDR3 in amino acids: CATRRQDGAYGYTF. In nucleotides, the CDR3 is TGCGCCACCAGGCGACAGGACGGGGCCTATGGCTACACCTTC.